This T cell receptor (beta chain) was captured in a study of pediatric ulcerative colitis. Across the study: Disease was pancolitis in seven or eight and left-sided in two, histology-confirmed. Study findings and constraints: No controls had the two rectal clonotypes shared by ulcerative colitis patients. Blood-rectal clonal overlap within each person was significantly higher in ulcerative colitis patients than controls.

The assay was immunoSEQ multiplex PCR, and TCRdb's table has in-frame clones only and misses some. This repertoire shows 65,000 or so clones, about 86% found once; its top ten account for approximately 3.4%. On this clone itself: Its cognate antigen is unknown.

V gave up 3 bases and J gave up 4 bases; unmatched junction bases: 6. The CDR3 loop spans 15 amino acids. Germline CDR1 and CDR2: MNHEY and SMNVEV (reference sequence). Colonoscopy and blood draw happened at the same time. Sequencing used blood. The genes are TRBV27 and TRBJ1-2; 9 nucleotides agree with TRBD1. This clonotype originated in a boy younger than 18 with severe ulcerative colitis. CDR3 protein: CASSFWDRDFYGYTF. The CDR3 nucleotides are TGTGCCAGCAGTTTCTGGGACAGGGATTTCTATGGCTACACCTTC.